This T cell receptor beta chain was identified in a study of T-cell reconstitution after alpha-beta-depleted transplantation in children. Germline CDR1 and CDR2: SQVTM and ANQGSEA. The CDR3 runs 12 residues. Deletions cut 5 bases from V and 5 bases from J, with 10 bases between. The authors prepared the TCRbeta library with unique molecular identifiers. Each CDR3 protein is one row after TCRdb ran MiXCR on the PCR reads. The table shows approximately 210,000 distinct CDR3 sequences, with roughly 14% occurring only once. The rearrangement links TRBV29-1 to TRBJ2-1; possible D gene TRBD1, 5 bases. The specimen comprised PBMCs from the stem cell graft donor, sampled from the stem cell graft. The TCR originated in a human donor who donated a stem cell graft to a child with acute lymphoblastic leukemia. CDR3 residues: CSVRGANNEQFF. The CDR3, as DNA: TGCAGCGTTAGGGGCGCTAACAATGAGCAGTTCTTC.